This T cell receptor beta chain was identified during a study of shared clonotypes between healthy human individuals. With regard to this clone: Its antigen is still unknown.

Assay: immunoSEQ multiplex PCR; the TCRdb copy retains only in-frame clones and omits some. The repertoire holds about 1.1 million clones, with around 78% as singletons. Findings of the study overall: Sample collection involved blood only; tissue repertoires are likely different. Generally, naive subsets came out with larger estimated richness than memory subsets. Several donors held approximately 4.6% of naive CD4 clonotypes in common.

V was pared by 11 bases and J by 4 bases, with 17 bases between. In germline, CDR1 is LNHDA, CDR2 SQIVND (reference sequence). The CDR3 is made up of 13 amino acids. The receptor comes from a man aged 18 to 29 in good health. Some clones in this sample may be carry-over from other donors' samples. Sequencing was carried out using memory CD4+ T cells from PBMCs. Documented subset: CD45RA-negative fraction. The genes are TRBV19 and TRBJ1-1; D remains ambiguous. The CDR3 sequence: CAAKGVVGTEAFF. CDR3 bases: TGTGCCGCGAAAGGCGTCGTTGGCACTGAAGCTTTCTTT.